This T cell receptor beta chain was sequenced in a study of blood T cell repertoires in COVID-19. The overall study: The United States, Italy and Spain provided the acute and convalescent COVID-19 samples. Sources were T cells, B-cell-depleted T cells, or PBMCs; the material itself was cDNA or gDNA.

The method was immunoSEQ multiplex PCR; TCRdb's version includes in-frame clones alone and lacks a portion of them. The sample lists 140,000 or so clones, roughly 85% occurring once. Trimming removed 4 bases from V and 0 bases from J, with 13 bases in between. From germline, CDR1 is SNHLY and CDR2 FYNNEI. The CDR3 is 16 residues long. This sequence originates from a human donor with acute or convalescent COVID-19. The donor label of this sample is uncertain. Specimen: peripheral blood. J is TRBJ1-3 and V is TRBV2, with D perhaps matching TRBD1 (6 bases). The CDR3 spells CASSAPQGLSGNTIYF. CDR3 nucleotide sequence: TGTGCCAGCAGTGCACCACAGGGTCTCTCTGGAAACACCATATATTTT. The full variable domain, with the rest looked up from reference TRBV2 and TRBJ1-3, is EPEVTQTPSHQVTQMGQEVILRCVPISNHLYFYWYRQILGQKVEFLVSFYNNEISEKSEIFDDQFSVERPDGSNFTLKIRSTKLEDSAMYFCASSAPQGLSGNTIYFGEGSWLTVV.